One sample yielded the 19 T cell receptor beta chains listed below, sequenced in a study of cytomegalovirus exposure and HLA in healthy donors. The study ran its PCR with 60 Vbeta and 13 Jbeta primers. TCRdb's table, derived via immunoSEQ multiplex PCR, lists solely in-frame clones and lacks some. The sample records about 170,000 clones, 80% being singletons. The sample was PBMCs. Receptors were obtained from a woman between 45 and 60 years old in good health and CMV-seropositive.

This chain connects TRBV2 to TRBJ2-7, with D unresolved. Trimming pared 6 bases from V and 2 bases from J, leaving 14 bases between. The CDR3 is 14 residues long. Germline assignment: CDR1 SNHLY and CDR2 FYNNEI. CDR3 sequence reads: CASRFGSRTYEQYF. CDR3 coding DNA: TGTGCCAGCAGATTCGGGTCGCGGACCTACGAGCAGTACTTC.

This clone was detected only once. This chain joins TRBV28 and TRBJ1-1, with D possibly being TRBD1 (6 bases). From germline, CDR1 is MDHEN and CDR2 SYDVKM. V dropped 5 bases and J dropped 1 base, with 11 bases sitting between them. CDR3 length equals 14 residues. The CDR3: CASSPRDKNTEAFF. DNA for the CDR3: TGTGCCAGCAGTCCTCGGGACAAGAACACTGAAGCTTTCTTT.

The chain employs TRBV4-3 and TRBJ2-3; TRBD1 might be the D (5 bases). Near its end, the DNA agrees better with TRBJ1-5, so the J call may be wrong. CDR1 LGHNA and CDR2 YSLEER come from the germline V gene. The CDR3 covers 15 residues. CDR3 region: CASSQDLRGSDTQHF. CDR3 bases: TGCGCCAGCAGCCAAGATCTGCGGGGGTCGGATACGCAGCATTTT.

The rearrangement links TRBV30 to TRBJ1-5; D is perhaps TRBD1 (5 bases). V was trimmed by 3 bases and J by 4 bases, leaving 10 bases between them. This CDR3 spans 13 amino acids. Germline values: CDR1 GTSNPN, CDR2 SVGIG (reference sequence). CDR3 residues: CAWSQGQNQPQHF. CDR3 coding DNA: TGTGCCTGGAGCCAGGGTCAGAATCAGCCCCAGCATTTT.

The rearrangement uses TRBV28 and TRBJ1-1, with TRBD1 identical over 8 bases. The CDR3 loop spans 13 amino acids. Germline lookup yields CDR1 MDHEN and CDR2 SYDVKM. The V segment lost 10 bases and the J segment 5 bases; nucleotides outside the gene matches: 9. The CDR3 spells CAIRRTGRTEAFF. The CDR3 DNA reads TGTGCCATCAGGAGGACAGGGAGAACTGAAGCTTTCTTT.

The V gene is TRBV6-5, the J gene TRBJ2-5; D is uncertain. Germline V gives CDR1 MNHEY, CDR2 SVGAGI. Trimming shortened V by 11 bases and J by 0 bases, and 10 bases separated the two germline ends. The CDR3 loop spans 12 amino acids. The CDR3 sequence is CAVQSYQETQYF. CDR3 coding DNA: TGTGCCGTACAGTCGTACCAAGAGACCCAGTACTTC.

V is TRBV5-1 and J is TRBJ2-1; 9 bases are shared with TRBD2. CDR3 length: 15 amino acids. Germline CDR1 SGHRS, CDR2 YFSETQ. V shed 3 bases, J shed 9 bases, and the junction held 10 bases outside the gene matches. The CDR3 protein is CASSSGGGGAVEQFF. CDR3 sequence (DNA): TGCGCCAGCAGCTCCGGGGGCGGGGGGGCCGTTGAGCAGTTCTTC.

This clone has only a few counts. This chain uses TRBV15 with TRBJ2-5; 8 bases line up with TRBD2. With V trimmed by 4 bases and J by 3 bases, 4 bases remained unmatched. CDR1 is LNHNV and CDR2 is YYDKDF in the germline V gene (reference sequence). The CDR3 spans 14 residues. The CDR3 is CATSTGSGEETQYF. Here the CDR3 DNA reads TGTGCCACCAGCACCGGTAGCGGGGAAGAGACCCAGTACTTC.

This chain uses TRBV5-5 with TRBJ2-2; D is unresolved. V lost 1 base, J lost 5 bases, and 12 bases lay in between. The CDR3 has 15 amino acids. Germline CDR1 and CDR2: SGHKS and YYEKEE (reference sequence). The CDR3 coding sequence is TGTGCCAGCAGCTTGCAGTACGCTAGGACCGGGGAGCTGTTTTTT. Translating gives CASSLQYARTGELFF.

This clone was counted between two and nine times. The genes are TRBV10-3 and TRBJ2-7; D is perhaps TRBD2 (5 bases). The CDR3 length is 16 residues. V shed 0 bases and J shed 7 bases, with 19 bases lying between them. The germline CDR1 and CDR2 sequences are ENHRY and SYGVKD. The CDR3 is CAISESKGASPQEQYF. The CDR3 DNA is TGTGCCATCAGTGAGTCGAAGGGAGCCTCACCGCAGGAGCAGTACTTC.

The chain is built from TRBV6-5 and TRBJ1-1, with 7 bases fitting TRBD1. The length of the CDR3 is 12 residues. The germline V gene has CDR1 MNHEY and CDR2 SVGAGI. The V gene end was trimmed by 5 bases and the J gene end by 11 bases; junction bases not matched to a gene: 8. The CDR3 DNA is TGTGCCAGCAGTGACAGGGCCGTGGGGGCTTTCTTT. Protein sequence: CASSDRAVGAFF.

The rearrangement joins TRBV11-2 to TRBJ2-2; D is possibly TRBD1 (6 bases). Germline V gene lookup returns CDR1 SGHAT and CDR2 FQNNGV. The CDR3 is made up of 16 amino acids. V was clipped by 2 bases and J by 4 bases, with 14 bases between them. In DNA form, the CDR3 reads TGTGCCAGCAGCTTACACACCGGGACAATCACCGGGGAGCTGTTTTTT. Encoded protein: CASSLHTGTITGELFF.

The V call is TRBV2, the J call TRBJ1-2; D might be TRBD1 (6 bases). V was shortened by 6 bases and J by 5 bases, with 19 bases between the two germline ends. The CDR3 sequence is 15 residues long. Germline CDR1 SNHLY, CDR2 FYNNEI. CDR3 bases: TGTGCCAGCAGGGCCGGAACAGGGCCCCGGTATGGCTACACCTTC. This codes for CASRAGTGPRYGYTF. Looking up the rest from reference TRBV2 and TRBJ1-2 gives the full variable domain: EPEVTQTPSHQVTQMGQEVILRCVPISNHLYFYWYRQILGQKVEFLVSFYNNEISEKSEIFDDQFSVERPDGSNFTLKIRSTKLEDSAMYFCASRAGTGPRYGYTFGSGTRLTVV.

J is TRBJ2-3 and V is TRBV4-3; possible D gene TRBD1, 5 bases. V was trimmed by 2 bases and J by 4 bases, leaving 16 bases between them. Germline V gives CDR1 LGHNA, CDR2 YSLEER. The CDR3 spans 16 residues. DNA of the CDR3: TGCGCCAGCAGCCAAACCCCGGACAATAGGCCAGATACGCAGTATTTT. Translating gives CASSQTPDNRPDTQYF.

The gene calls are TRBV27 and TRBJ1-3; D is ambiguous. The CDR3 consists of 14 residues. CDR1 MNHEY and CDR2 SMNVEV come from the germline V gene (reference sequence). The ends were cut back, 8 bases at V and 0 bases at J, with 11 bases in the middle. The CDR3 protein is CASRSSPSGNTIYF. The CDR3, as DNA: TGTGCCAGCCGTTCTAGTCCCTCTGGAAACACCATATATTTT.

CDR3 nucleotide sequence: TGTGCCAGCAGCAGAGAGACACAGGGAGCTGCTTTCTTT. This translates into CASSRETQGAAFF. This chain connects TRBV7-6 to TRBJ1-1; maybe TRBD1 (6 bases). Deletions cut 5 bases from V and 11 bases from J, with 18 bases between. Germline V gene data show CDR1 as SGHVS and CDR2 as FNYEAQ. The CDR3 totals 13 residues. Full variable domain (missing parts from reference TRBV7-6 and TRBJ1-1): GAGVSQSPRYKVTKRGQDVALRCDPISGHVSLYWYRQALGQGPEFLTYFNYEAQQDKSGLPNDRFSAERPEGSISTLTIQRTEQRDSAMYRCASSRETQGAAFFGQGTRLTVV.

The chain couples TRBV2 to TRBJ1-2; tentative D call: TRBD1 (5 bases). Germline V gives CDR1 SNHLY, CDR2 FYNNEI. This CDR3 spans 11 amino acids. V lost 6 bases and J lost 8, with 10 bases in between. CDR3 DNA sequence: TGTGCCAGCAGGGGAGGGGACGGCTACACCTTC. Amino acid sequence: CASRGGDGYTF.

The J gene is TRBJ2-7, the V gene TRBV29-1, with a tentative D call TRBD2 (6 bases). CDR3 length equals 13 residues. Trimming left V 5 bases short and J 7 bases short, with 18 bases between. Germline assignment: CDR1 SQVTM and CDR2 ANQGSEA. The CDR3 sequence is CSVSGLSSGEQYF. The CDR3 region has the DNA TGCAGCGTTTCGGGGCTCAGCAGCGGGGAGCAGTACTTC.

This clone turned up a few times. The V and J genes are TRBV7-3 and TRBJ2-1; tentative D call: TRBD2 (6 bases). Germline loops: CDR1 SGHTA, CDR2 FQGTGA. The CDR3 consists of 15 residues. The V end lost 1 base, the J end lost 7 bases, and 14 bases lay between the germline ends. Here the CDR3 DNA reads TGTGCCAGCAGCTTAAACCCTAGCGAAGGAAATGAGCAGTTCTTC. Protein product: CASSLNPSEGNEQFF. Drawing the rest from reference TRBV7-3 and TRBJ2-1, the complete variable domain is GAGVSQTPSNKVTEKGKYVELRCDPISGHTALYWYRQSLGQGPEFLIYFQGTGAADDSGLPNDRFFAVRPEGSVSTLKIQRTERGDSAVYLCASSLNPSEGNEQFFGPGTRLTVL.